This T cell receptor beta chain was identified during a study of CD8 T cells in ankylosing spondylitis (dated by TCRdb to between 2016 and 2019). About the study as a whole: T cell receptor beta repertoires were profiled in healthy donors and ankylosing spondylitis patients so that disease-linked TCR variants could be found. In total, the full study cohort was made up of about 99 healthy donors and 20 to 25 ankylosing spondylitis patients. Peripheral blood was sampled, and synovial fluid was additionally collected from ankylosing spondylitis patients.

In this sample, this clonotype turned up many times. Which antigen it targets is not known. No base quality values were provided; no much bigger clone lies one nucleotide off. TCRdb records Illumina HiSeq 2500 as the sequencer. Quantitative 5'-RACE with molecular barcodes was the method used to prepare the TCR beta libraries. Per the source publication's procedure: Disease-linked TCR variants were identified with a new computational method built on a probabilistic model of VDJ rearrangement. TCRdb reworked the public reads: Q25 trimming with fastp, MiXCR clone assembly, productive beta chains retained. Rows matching on CDR3 protein sequence are summarized as one entry with the most common DNA and genes. The V and J calls and clone size are TCRdb's, not the authors'. The sample yields about 240,000 distinct CDR3 sequences; roughly 8.6% were counted once. The top ten clones comprise approximately 6.2% of the sample.

Study-wide findings and limitations: According to the report, matched synovial fluid samples from ankylosing spondylitis patients were significantly enriched for the disease-linked clones. Some motif variants had previously been reported in the synovial fluid and blood of reactive arthritis patients, which suggests shared mechanisms of disease initiation. A TCR beta motif made up of eight highly homologous amino acid variants appeared to be characteristic of blood from ankylosing spondylitis patients. The disease-linked clones showed a CD8+ phenotype and occurred at relatively low frequencies in peripheral blood.

This TCR was recovered from a male donor with ankylosing spondylitis or in good health (not recorded which). The sequenced sample consisted of blood, either unsorted or a sorted T cell fraction (not recorded which).

The CDR3 here reads CSARDLRGPMEQFF. The DNA sequence is as follows: TGCAGTGCTAGAGATTTAAGGGGCCCAATGGAGCAGTTCTTC. This chain is built from TRBV20-1 and TRBJ2-1; TRBD1 might be the D gene, on 5 matching bases. The CDR3 goes from the cysteine to the phenylalanine over 14 residues. The CDR3 DNA has 42 bases and is translated from base 1. Reading the germline V gene (reference sequence) gives CDR1 DFQATT and CDR2 SNEGSKA. Trimming costs V 0 bases and J 10 bases, and their ends lie 16 bases apart.